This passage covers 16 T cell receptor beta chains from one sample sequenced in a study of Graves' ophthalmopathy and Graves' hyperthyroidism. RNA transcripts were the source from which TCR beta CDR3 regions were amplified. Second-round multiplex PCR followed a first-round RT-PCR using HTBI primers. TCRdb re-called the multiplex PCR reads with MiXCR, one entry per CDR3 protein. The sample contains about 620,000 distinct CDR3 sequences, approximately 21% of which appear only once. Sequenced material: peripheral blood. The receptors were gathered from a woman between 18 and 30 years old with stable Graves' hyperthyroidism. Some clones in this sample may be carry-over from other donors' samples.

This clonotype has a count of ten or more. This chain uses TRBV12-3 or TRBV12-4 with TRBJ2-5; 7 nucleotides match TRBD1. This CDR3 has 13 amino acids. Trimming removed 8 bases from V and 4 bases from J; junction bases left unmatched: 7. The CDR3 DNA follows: TGTGCCAGCGTCTCCACAGGGGCAGAGACCCAGTACTTC. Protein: CASVSTGAETQYF.

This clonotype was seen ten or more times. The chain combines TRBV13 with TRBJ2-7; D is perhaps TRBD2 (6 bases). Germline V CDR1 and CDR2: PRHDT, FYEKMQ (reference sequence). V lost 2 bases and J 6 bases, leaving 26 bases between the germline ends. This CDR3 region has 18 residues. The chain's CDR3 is CASSLRSPLAGSSVEQYF. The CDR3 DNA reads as TGTGCCAGCAGCTTAAGGTCCCCCTTGGCGGGATCGTCAGTCGAGCAGTACTTC.

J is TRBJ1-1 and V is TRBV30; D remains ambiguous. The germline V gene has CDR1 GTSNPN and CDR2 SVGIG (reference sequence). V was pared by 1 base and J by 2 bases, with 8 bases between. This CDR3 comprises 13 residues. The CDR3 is CAWSGGRNTEAFF. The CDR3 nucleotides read TGTGCCTGGAGTGGTGGTAGAAACACTGAAGCTTTCTTT.

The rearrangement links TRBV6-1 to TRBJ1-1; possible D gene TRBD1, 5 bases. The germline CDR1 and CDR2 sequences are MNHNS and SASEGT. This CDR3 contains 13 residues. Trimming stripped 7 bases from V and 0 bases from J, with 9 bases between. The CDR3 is CASTRAMNTEAFF. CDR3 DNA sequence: TGTGCCAGCACCAGGGCTATGAACACTGAAGCTTTCTTT.

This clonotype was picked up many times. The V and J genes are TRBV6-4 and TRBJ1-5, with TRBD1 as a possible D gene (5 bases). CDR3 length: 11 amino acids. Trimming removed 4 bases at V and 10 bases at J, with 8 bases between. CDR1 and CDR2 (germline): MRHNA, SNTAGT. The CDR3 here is CASSAGTPQHF. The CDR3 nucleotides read TGTGCCAGCAGTGCCGGGACCCCCCAGCATTTT.

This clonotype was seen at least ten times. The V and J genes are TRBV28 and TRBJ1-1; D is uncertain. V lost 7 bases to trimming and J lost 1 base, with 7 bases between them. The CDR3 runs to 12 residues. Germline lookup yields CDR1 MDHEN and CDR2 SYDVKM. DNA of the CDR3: TGTGCCAGCATGGCATCGAACACTGAAGCTTTCTTT. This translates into CASMASNTEAFF. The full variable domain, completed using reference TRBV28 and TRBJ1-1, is DVKVTQSSRYLVKRTGEKVFLECVQDMDHENMFWYRQDPGLGLRLIYFSYDVKMKEKGDIPEGYSVSREKKERFSLILESASTNQTSMYLCASMASNTEAFFGQGTRLTVV.

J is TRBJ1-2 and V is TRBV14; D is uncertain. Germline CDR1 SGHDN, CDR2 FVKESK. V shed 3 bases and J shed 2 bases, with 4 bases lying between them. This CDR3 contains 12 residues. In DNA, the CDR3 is TGTGCCAGCAGCCAGCAGAACTATGGCTACACCTTC. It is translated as CASSQQNYGYTF.

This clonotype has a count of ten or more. The CDR3 is CASSLAWDPYEQYF. The CDR3 DNA follows: TGTGCCAGCAGCTTAGCTTGGGACCCCTACGAGCAGTACTTC. The chain couples TRBV11-2 to TRBJ2-7; D is possibly TRBD1 or TRBD2 (5 bases each). The CDR3 is made up of 14 amino acids. The germline CDR1 and CDR2 sequences are SGHAT and FQNNGV. V was shortened by 1 base and J by 2 bases, with 9 bases between the two germline ends.

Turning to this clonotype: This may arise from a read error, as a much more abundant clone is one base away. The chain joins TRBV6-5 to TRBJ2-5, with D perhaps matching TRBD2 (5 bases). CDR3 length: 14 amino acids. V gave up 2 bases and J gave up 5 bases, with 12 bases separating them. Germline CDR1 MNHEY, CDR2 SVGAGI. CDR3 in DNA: TGTGCCAGCAGTTACCCGCCCGGGGTGGAGACCCAGTACTTC. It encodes CASSYPPGVETQYF.

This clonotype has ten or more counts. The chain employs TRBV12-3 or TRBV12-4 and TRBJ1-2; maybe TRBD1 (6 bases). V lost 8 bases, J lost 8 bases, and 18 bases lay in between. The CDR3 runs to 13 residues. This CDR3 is CASSRGGSKGYTF. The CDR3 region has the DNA TGTGCCAGCTCTCGGGGGGGCTCAAAAGGCTACACCTTC.

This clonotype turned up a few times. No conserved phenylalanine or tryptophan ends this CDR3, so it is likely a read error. The CDR3 nucleotides read TGCGCCAGCAGCTTGGAGCCAGGGGCCGGGGAGCTGTTTTCT. It yields the protein CASSLEPGAGELFS. V is TRBV5-1 and J is TRBJ2-2, with D perhaps matching TRBD1 (6 bases). V was trimmed by 0 bases and J by 6 bases, leaving 9 bases between them. The CDR3 sequence is 14 residues long. Germline V gene sequence: CDR1 SGHRS, CDR2 YFSETQ.

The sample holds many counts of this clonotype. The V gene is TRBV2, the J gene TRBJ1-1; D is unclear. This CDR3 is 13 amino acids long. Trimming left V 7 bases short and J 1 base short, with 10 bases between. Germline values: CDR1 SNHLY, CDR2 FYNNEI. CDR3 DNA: TGTGCCAGCATCACCAGCCGGAACACTGAAGCTTTCTTT. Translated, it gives CASITSRNTEAFF.

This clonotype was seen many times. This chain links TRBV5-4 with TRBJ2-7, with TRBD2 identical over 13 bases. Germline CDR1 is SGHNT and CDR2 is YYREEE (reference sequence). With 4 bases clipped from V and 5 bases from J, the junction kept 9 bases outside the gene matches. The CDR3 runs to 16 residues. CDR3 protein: CASSGATSGRQDEQYF. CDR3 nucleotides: TGTGCCAGCAGCGGAGCGACTAGCGGGAGGCAGGACGAGCAGTACTTC.

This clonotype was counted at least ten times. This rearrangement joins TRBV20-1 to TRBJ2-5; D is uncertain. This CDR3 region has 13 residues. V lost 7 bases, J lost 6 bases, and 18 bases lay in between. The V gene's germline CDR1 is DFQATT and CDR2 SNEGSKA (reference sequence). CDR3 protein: CSGMTPLQKTQYF. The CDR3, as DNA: TGCAGTGGGATGACCCCCTTACAAAAGACCCAGTACTTC.

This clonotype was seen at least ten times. The CDR3 coding sequence is TGTGCCAGCAGTCCAACTGGGGTCCAAGAGACCCAGTACTTC. It codes for CASSPTGVQETQYF. The chain uses TRBV12-3 or TRBV12-4 and TRBJ2-5, with unresolved D. The germline V and J ends were trimmed by 5 bases and 1 base, with 11 bases remaining between them. This CDR3 contains 14 residues.

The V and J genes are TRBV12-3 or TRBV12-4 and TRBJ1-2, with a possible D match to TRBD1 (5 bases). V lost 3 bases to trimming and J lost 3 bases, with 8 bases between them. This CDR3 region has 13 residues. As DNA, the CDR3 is TGTGCCAGCAGTTTTAAGGGACACTATGGCTACACCTTC. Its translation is CASSFKGHYGYTF.